This passage covers 18 T cell receptor beta chains from one sample sequenced in a study of T cell changes during pregnancy in multiple sclerosis. The data were produced by immunoSEQ multiplex PCR, yet TCRdb's version contains in-frame clones alone and is incomplete. The repertoire holds over 80,000 clones, 90% seen once, with 0.7% to 0.9% in the top ten. The specimen comprised peripheral blood, sampled in the second trimester of pregnancy. The receptors stem from a female donor in good health, enrolled as a control in a pregnancy study.

This clone occurred once. The gene calls are TRBV9 and TRBJ2-3, with D possibly TRBD2 on 7 matching bases. The CDR3 is 13 amino acids. V lost 7 bases and J 5 bases, leaving 14 bases between the germline ends. Germline V CDR1 and CDR2: SGDLS, YYNGEE. This CDR3 reads CASSGGPGDTQYF. CDR3 DNA: TGTGCCAGCTCCGGGGGGCCCGGAGATACGCAGTATTTT.

V gene TRBV6-5 combines with J gene TRBJ2-1, with a possible D match to TRBD2 (5 bases). CDR1 is MNHEY, CDR2 SVGAGI, per germline. The CDR3 loop spans 15 amino acids. Between the trimmed V and J ends, which lost 3 bases and 10 bases, there was a span of 19 bases. The CDR3, as DNA: TGTGCCAGCAGTTATTCTGTTCGGGGTTTGGTAGAGCAGTTCTTC. Translating gives CASSYSVRGLVEQFF.

This chain connects TRBV5-1 to TRBJ2-1, with 10 bases lining up with TRBD2. The V gene's germline CDR1 is SGHRS and CDR2 YFSETQ. The CDR3 totals 21 residues. Trimming cost V 4 bases and J 1 base; bases outside gene matches: 20. DNA for the CDR3: TGCGCCAGCAGCGAAGCGCCTAAGGGGGCCAGCGGGGGGGCGTCCTACAATGAGCAGTTCTTC. Encoded protein: CASSEAPKGASGGASYNEQFF.

The CDR3 loop is CASSEGTGNYGYTF. As DNA, the CDR3 is TGTGCCAGCAGTGAGGGGACAGGGAACTATGGCTACACCTTC. J is TRBJ1-2 and V is TRBV6-1; 9 nucleotides align to TRBD1. Trimming took 3 bases from V and 2 from J; bases not matched to a gene: 1. The germline CDR1 and CDR2 sequences are MNHNS and SASEGT. The CDR3 has 14 residues.

The chain is built from TRBV7-2 and TRBJ1-2; D may be TRBD1 (5 bases). This CDR3 spans 13 amino acids. Germline CDR1 is SGHTA and CDR2 is FQGNSA. With 5 bases removed from V and 6 bases from J, the gap between germline ends came to 13 bases. This CDR3 reads CASSPTPGNGYTF. Written as DNA, the CDR3 is TGTGCCAGCAGCCCCACCCCAGGGAATGGCTACACCTTC.

The V and J genes are TRBV4-1 and TRBJ1-2, with 10 bases lining up with TRBD1. This CDR3 has 14 amino acids. The V gene's germline CDR1 is MGHRA and CDR2 YSYEKL. The junction had 1 base not matched to a gene; V was cut back by 4 bases and J by 2 bases. CDR3 DNA sequence: TGCGCCAGCAGCCCGGGACAGGGGAACTATGGCTACACCTTC. Translation: CASSPGQGNYGYTF.

V and J are TRBV27 and TRBJ2-1; no clear D. Trimming removed 7 bases at V and 1 base at J, with 14 bases between. This CDR3 is 15 amino acids long. Germline-derived CDR1 and CDR2 are MNHEY and SMNVEV (reference sequence). DNA for the CDR3: TGTGCCAGCACTGTGAGCCGTTTATCCTACAATGAGCAGTTCTTC. Translating gives CASTVSRLSYNEQFF.

The chain carries TRBV18 and TRBJ1-1; D remains ambiguous. Trimming stripped 3 bases from V and 1 base from J, with 12 bases between. Germline assignment: CDR1 KGHSH and CDR2 LQKENI. CDR3 length: 15 amino acids. CDR3 nucleotides: TGTGCCAGCTCACCCCAAAGTTCTAGGAACACTGAAGCTTTCTTT. This sequence encodes CASSPQSSRNTEAFF.

The V call is TRBV4-1, the J call TRBJ2-7; possible D gene TRBD1, 6 bases. Trimming stripped 4 bases from V and 0 bases from J, with 13 bases between. The CDR3 consists of 15 residues. Germline assignment: CDR1 MGHRA and CDR2 YSYEKL. CDR3 nucleotide sequence: TGCGCCAGCAGCCGACGGACAGAGAGCTCCTACGAGCAGTACTTC. Amino acid sequence: CASSRRTESSYEQYF.

The chain combines TRBV15 with TRBJ1-1; D gene uncertain. From germline, CDR1 is LNHNV and CDR2 YYDKDF (reference sequence). V lost 2 bases and J lost 8, with 15 bases in between. This CDR3 has 14 amino acids. The CDR3: CATSRSSVAAEAFF. CDR3 nucleotides: TGTGCCACCAGCAGATCCTCGGTGGCAGCGGAAGCTTTCTTT. The entire variable domain, with the rest obtained from reference TRBV15 and TRBJ1-1, is as follows: DAMVIQNPRYQVTQFGKPVTLSCSQTLNHNVMYWYQQKSSQAPKLLFHYYDKDFNNEADTPDNFQSRRPNTSFCFLDIRSPGLGDTAMYLCATSRSSVAAEAFFGQGTRLTVV.

This chain uses TRBV29-1 with TRBJ2-5; D is perhaps TRBD1 (5 bases). Germline lookup yields CDR1 SQVTM and CDR2 ANQGSEA. With 0 bases removed from V and 3 bases from J, the gap between germline ends came to 14 bases. This CDR3 comprises 15 residues. CDR3 nucleotide sequence: TGCAGCGTTGAAGATGGGGTAGGCAGGGAAGAGACCCAGTACTTC. Protein sequence: CSVEDGVGREETQYF.

This chain connects TRBV30 to TRBJ2-7; 8 positions agree with TRBD1. The germline V gene has CDR1 GTSNPN and CDR2 SVGIG (reference sequence). V was pared by 3 bases and J by 4 bases, with 8 bases of the junction left unmatched. The CDR3 spans 14 residues. Here the CDR3 reads CAWSLGTGGYEQYF. The CDR3, as DNA: TGTGCCTGGAGCCTAGGTACAGGGGGGTACGAGCAGTACTTC. Looking up the rest from reference TRBV30 and TRBJ2-7 gives the full variable domain: SQTIHQWPATLVQPVGSPLSLECTVEGTSNPNLYWYRQAAGRGLQLLFYSVGIGQISSEVPQNLSASRPQDRQFILSSKKLLLSDSGFYLCAWSLGTGGYEQYFGPGTRLTVT.

This clone has a handful of counts. The chain combines TRBV18 with TRBJ1-5; 9 nucleotides line up with TRBD1. Germline V lookup: CDR1 KGHSH, CDR2 LQKENI. CDR3 size: 15 residues. The V segment lost 0 bases and the J segment 7 bases; nucleotides outside the gene matches: 4. The CDR3 DNA sequence: TGTGCCAGCTCACCACCGGGACAGGGAGGCCAGCCCCAGCATTTT. It encodes CASSPPGQGGQPQHF.

The rearrangement uses TRBV15 and TRBJ1-1; the D gene is possibly TRBD1 (5 bases). The CDR3 runs to 13 residues. Trimming removed 2 bases at V and 3 bases at J, with 7 bases between. The germline CDR1 and CDR2 sequences are LNHNV and YYDKDF (reference sequence). The CDR3 DNA reads TGTGCCACCAGCAGACAGGGCGACACTGAAGCTTTCTTT. Its translation: CATSRQGDTEAFF.

This chain joins TRBV19 and TRBJ1-1; 7 bases are shared with TRBD1. The CDR3 length is 15 residues. Germline V gives CDR1 LNHDA, CDR2 SQIVND (reference sequence). The V segment lost 5 bases and the J segment 2 bases; nucleotides outside the gene matches: 8. The CDR3 nucleotides read TGTGCCAGTAGTCGCGACAGGGTGGGAAACACTGAAGCTTTCTTT. Translation gives CASSRDRVGNTEAFF.

The rearrangement uses TRBV2 and TRBJ2-5, with 7 nucleotides matching TRBD2. V was pared by 3 bases and J by 3 bases, with 4 bases of the junction left unmatched. Germline V CDR1 and CDR2: SNHLY, FYNNEI. The CDR3 consists of 14 residues. The CDR3 is CASSELLAEETQYF. The CDR3 DNA follows: TGTGCCAGCAGTGAGCTGCTAGCGGAAGAGACCCAGTACTTC.

This chain joins TRBV6-5 and TRBJ2-7, with 8 bases fitting TRBD2. Germline V gives CDR1 MNHEY, CDR2 SVGAGI. The CDR3 extends over 14 amino acids. The V segment lost 2 bases and the J segment 5 bases; nucleotides outside the gene matches: 5. CDR3 in DNA: TGTGCCAGCAGTTACCATTACGGGAGGGACGAGCAGTACTTC. As protein: CASSYHYGRDEQYF.

This chain links TRBV5-1 with TRBJ1-6; tentatively, D is TRBD1 (5 bases). V gave up 0 bases and J gave up 5 bases, with 9 bases separating them. This CDR3 has 15 amino acids. The germline CDR1 and CDR2 sequences are SGHRS and YFSETQ. The CDR3 DNA is TGCGCCAGCAGCTTGGCAGGGCAGAATAATTCACCCCTCCACTTT. It translates to CASSLAGQNNSPLHF.